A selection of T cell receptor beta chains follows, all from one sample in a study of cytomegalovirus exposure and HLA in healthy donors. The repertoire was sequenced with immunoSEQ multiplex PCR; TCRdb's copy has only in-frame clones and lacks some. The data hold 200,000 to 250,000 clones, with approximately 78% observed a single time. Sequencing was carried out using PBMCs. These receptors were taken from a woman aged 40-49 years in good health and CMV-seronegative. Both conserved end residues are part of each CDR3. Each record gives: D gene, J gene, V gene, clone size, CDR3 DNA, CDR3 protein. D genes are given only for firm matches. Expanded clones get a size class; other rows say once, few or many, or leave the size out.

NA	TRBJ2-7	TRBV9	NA	TGTGCCAGCAGCGTGGCTAGCGCTACCTACGAGCAGTACTTC	CASSVASATYEQYF
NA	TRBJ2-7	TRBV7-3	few	TGTGCCAGCAGCTTAAATGTGCCTGGGAGCGAGCAGTACTTC	CASSLNVPGSEQYF
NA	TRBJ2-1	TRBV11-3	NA	TGTGCCAGCAGCATTCAGGGGTCCTCGTACAATGAGCAGTTCTTC	CASSIQGSSYNEQFF
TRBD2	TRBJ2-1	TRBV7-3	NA	TGTGCCAGCAGCTTAGCGGGGGTAATCAGTGAGCAGTTCTTC	CASSLAGVISEQFF
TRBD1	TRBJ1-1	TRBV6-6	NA	TGTGCCAGCAGTCCCCGGACAGGGGGGACAGCGGGGGCTTTCTTT	CASSPRTGGTAGAFF
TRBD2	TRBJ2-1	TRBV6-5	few	TGTGCCAGTGGGACTAGCGGGAACAATGAGCAGTTCTTC	CASGTSGNNEQFF
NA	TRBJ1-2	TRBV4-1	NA	TGCGCCAGCAGCCAACCTATTATGTCCGGGACTGAATATGGCTACACCTTC	CASSQPIMSGTEYGYTF
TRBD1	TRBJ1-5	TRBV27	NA	TGTGCCAGCAGTACATTGGGACAGGGCCTTAATCAGCCCCAGCATTTT	CASSTLGQGLNQPQHF
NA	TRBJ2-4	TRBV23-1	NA	TGCGCCAGCAGGCGAGGCACCGCAGCCAAAAACATTCAGTACTTC	CASRRGTAAKNIQYF
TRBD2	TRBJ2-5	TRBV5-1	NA	TGCGCCAGCAGCTTGTATAGCGGGAGCGTCGCTGGGCGAGAGACCCAGTACTTC	CASSLYSGSVAGRETQYF
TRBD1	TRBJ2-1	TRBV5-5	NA	TGTGCCAGCAGCTGGGGGACAGGGGGCAGTGAGCAGTTCTTC	CASSWGTGGSEQFF
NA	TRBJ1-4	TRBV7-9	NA	TGTGCCAGCAGCTTAGCGCGGGGGGGACCAACTAATGAAAAACTGTTTTTT	CASSLARGGPTNEKLFF
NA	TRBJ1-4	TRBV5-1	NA	TGCGCCAGCAGCTTGAGCCTTACAACTAATGAAAAACTGTTTTTT	CASSLSLTTNEKLFF
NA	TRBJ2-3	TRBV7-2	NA	TGTGCCAGCAGCTCGACGGGATGGAGCACAGATACGCAGTATTTT	CASSSTGWSTDTQYF
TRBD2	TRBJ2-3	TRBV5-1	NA	TGCGCCAGCAGCTTGGAATCTCTAGCGGGGTGGGGAAGCACAGATACGCAGTATTTT	CASSLESLAGWGSTDTQYF
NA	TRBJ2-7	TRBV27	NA	TGTGCCAGCAGCTCCCCAGGGGTTTCCGCCTACGAGCAGTACTTC	CASSSPGVSAYEQYF
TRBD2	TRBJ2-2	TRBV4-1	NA	TGCGCCAGCAGTTCGAGGTGGGCAGCCGGGAGGGCGAACACCGGGGAGCTGTTTTTT	CASSSRWAAGRANTGELFF
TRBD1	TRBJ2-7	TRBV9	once	TGTGCCAGCAGCGTTGGGACAGGGGCCTCCTACGAGCAGTACTTC	CASSVGTGASYEQYF
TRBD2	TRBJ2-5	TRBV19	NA	TGTGCCAGTAGTAAGCTAGCGGAGCAAGAGACCCAGTACTTC	CASSKLAEQETQYF
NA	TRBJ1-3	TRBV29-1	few	TGCAGCGTCCGGGGGGATAGGAACACCATATATTTT	CSVRGDRNTIYF
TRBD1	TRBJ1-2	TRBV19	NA	TGTGCCAGTAGTCCCCGTAGACAGGGAAGTATCTATGGCTACACCTTC	CASSPRRQGSIYGYTF
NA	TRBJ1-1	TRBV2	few	TGTGCCAGCAGTGAACGGCGAGGGACTGAAGCTTTCTTT	CASSERRGTEAFF
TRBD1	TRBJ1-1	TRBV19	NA	TGTGCCAGTAGTATAGACAGGGGGGCGAACACTGAAGCTTTCTTT	CASSIDRGANTEAFF
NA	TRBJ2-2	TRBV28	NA	TGTGCCAGCAGTTTCGGGTCGAGCAGGGGCACCGGGGAGCTGTTTTTT	CASSFGSSRGTGELFF
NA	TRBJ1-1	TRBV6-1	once	TGTGCCAGCAGCTATGACAGGCCAATGAACACTGAAGCTTTCTTT	CASSYDRPMNTEAFF
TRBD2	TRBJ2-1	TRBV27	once	TGTGCCAGCAGTTCTAATCCCGGGACTAGTAGGAATGAGCAGTTCTTC	CASSSNPGTSRNEQFF
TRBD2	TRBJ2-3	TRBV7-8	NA	TGTGCCAGCGGTGGACTAGCGGGGGTGGTAGATACGCAGTATTTT	CASGGLAGVVDTQYF
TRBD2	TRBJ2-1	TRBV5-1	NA	TGCGCCAGCAGCCCGGCGGGACTAGCGCTCAATGAGCAGTTCTTC	CASSPAGLALNEQFF
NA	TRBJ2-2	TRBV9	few	TGTGCCAGCAGCGTAGGGCCGAACACCGGGGAGCTGTTTTTT	CASSVGPNTGELFF
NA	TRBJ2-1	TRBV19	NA	TGTGCCAGTAGGCAGGGCCTGGAGGAGCAGTTCTTC	CASRQGLEEQFF
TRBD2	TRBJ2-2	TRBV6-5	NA	TGTGCCAGCAGTTACCGGGAGGGCACCGGGGAGCTGTTTTTT	CASSYREGTGELFF
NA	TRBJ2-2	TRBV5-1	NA	TGCGCCAGCAAACCACAGGTGGACACCGGGGAGCTGTTTTTT	CASKPQVDTGELFF
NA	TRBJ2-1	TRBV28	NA	TGTGCCAGCAGTTTTGGGCGTACGGTCTACAATGAGCAGTTCTTC	CASSFGRTVYNEQFF
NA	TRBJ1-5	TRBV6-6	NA	TGTGCCAGCTCCCGGTTGTGGGCTCAGCCCCAGCATTTT	CASSRLWAQPQHF
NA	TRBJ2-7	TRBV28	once	TGTGCCAGCAGTTTCTCCAGTACATACTCCTACGAGCAGTACTTC	CASSFSSTYSYEQYF
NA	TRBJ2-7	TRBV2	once	TGTGCCAGCATTGACGGGGGTCTCTCCTACGAGCAGTACTTC	CASIDGGLSYEQYF
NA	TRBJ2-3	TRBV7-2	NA	TGTGCCAGCAGCTCTTACACAGATACGCAGTATTTT	CASSSYTDTQYF
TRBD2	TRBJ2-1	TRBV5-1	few	TGCGCCAGCAGCTTTAGTCGGGGGGCCCCGAGCGGGAGCGGGAATGAGCAGTTCTTC	CASSFSRGAPSGSGNEQFF
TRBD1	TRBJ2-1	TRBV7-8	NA	TGTGCCAGCAGCTCGGGACAGGGAGACTACAATGAGCAGTTCTTC	CASSSGQGDYNEQFF
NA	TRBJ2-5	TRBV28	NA	TGTGCCAGCAGTCCGACAGTCCAAGAGACCCAGTACTTC	CASSPTVQETQYF
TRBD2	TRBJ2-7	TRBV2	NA	TGTGCCAGCAGTCCCGTGGGGGGGTACGAGCAGTACTTC	CASSPVGGYEQYF
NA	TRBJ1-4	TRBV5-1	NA	TGCGCCAGCAGCTTGACAGCAACTAATGAAAAACTGTTTTTT	CASSLTATNEKLFF
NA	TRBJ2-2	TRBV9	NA	TGTGCCAGCAGCGTAGGTGGGGGAGGGGGTTCCGGGGAGCTGTTTTTT	CASSVGGGGGSGELFF
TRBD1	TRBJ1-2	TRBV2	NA	TGTGCCAGCACTCGGGGACAGGGGAGGATCGGCGGCGGCTACACCTTC	CASTRGQGRIGGGYTF
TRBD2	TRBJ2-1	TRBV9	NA	TGTGCCAGCAGCGTAGATCCCGGACTAGCGGGAGGGCCGTACAATGAGCAGTTCTTC	CASSVDPGLAGGPYNEQFF
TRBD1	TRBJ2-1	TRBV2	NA	TGTGCCAGCAGTACAGGGACAGGCTACAATGAGCAGTTCTTC	CASSTGTGYNEQFF
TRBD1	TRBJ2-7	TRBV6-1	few	TGTGCCAGCAGCGCAACAGGGGGCGTAGCCTACGAGCAGTACTTC	CASSATGGVAYEQYF
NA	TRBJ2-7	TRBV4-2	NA	TGTGCCAGCAGCCAAGTGGGAGTCGGGGTTAGGTACGAGCAGTACTTC	CASSQVGVGVRYEQYF
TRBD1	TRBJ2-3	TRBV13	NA	TGTGCCAGCAGCTCCAGACAGGGGCCTAGCACAGATACGCAGTATTTT	CASSSRQGPSTDTQYF
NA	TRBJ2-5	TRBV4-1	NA	TGCGCCAGCAGCTACACAGGGTTTTTAGGTAGCGAGACCCAGTACTTC	CASSYTGFLGSETQYF
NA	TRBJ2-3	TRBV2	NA	TGTGCCAGCAGTGCTAACTACAACACAGATACGCAGTATTTT	CASSANYNTDTQYF
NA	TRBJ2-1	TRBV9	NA	TGTGCCAGCAGCCTTACCGGGAGCAGCCGCTACAATGAGCAGTTCTTC	CASSLTGSSRYNEQFF
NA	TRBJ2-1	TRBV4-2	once	TGTGCCAGCAGCCAATTTCAGGATGAGCAGTTCTTC	CASSQFQDEQFF
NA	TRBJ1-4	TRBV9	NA	TGTGCCAGCAGCTCAAGGGGGTTGACTAATGAAAAACTGTTTTTT	CASSSRGLTNEKLFF
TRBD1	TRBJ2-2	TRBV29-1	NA	TGCAGCGTTTCAGGGGGGAACACCGGGGAGCTGTTTTTT	CSVSGGNTGELFF